These 18 T cell receptor beta chains were all obtained from the same sample, sequenced in a study of CD8+ T cells in alopecia areata. Regarding treatment: oral pan-JAK inhibitor, 5-10 mg twice daily. cDNA reverse transcribed from extracted RNA served as the sequencing template. TCRdb's copy holds only in-frame clones and misses some; the assay was immunoSEQ multiplex PCR. The sample records about 74,000 clones, approximately 29% being singletons. This sample comprised CD8+ T cells sorted from blood, obtained at week 4, from a patient treated with tofacitinib. These TCRs come from a human donor with alopecia areata.

V and J are TRBV4-1 and TRBJ1-3; D gene uncertain. The CDR3 covers 18 residues. V lost 0 bases, J lost 0 bases, and 15 bases lay in between. Germline V lookup: CDR1 MGHRA, CDR2 YSYEKL. The CDR3 DNA follows: TGCGCCAGCAGCCAAGACGGCCCCCGTACGAGCTCTGGAAACACCATATATTTT. It encodes CASSQDGPRTSSGNTIYF.

J is TRBJ2-5 and V is TRBV7-8; possibly TRBD2 for D (6 bases). Judging by the DNA end, TRBJ2-7 fits better; the J call may be wrong. In germline, CDR1 is SGHVS, CDR2 FQNEAQ. CDR3 length: 14 amino acids. As DNA, the CDR3 is TGTGCCAGCAGCTTAGTTGGGAGGTGGAACGAGCAGTACTTC. Its translation: CASSLVGRWNEQYF.

The chain couples TRBV30 to TRBJ2-7, with 9 bases lining up with TRBD2. The CDR3 has 11 amino acids. Per the germline V gene, CDR1 is GTSNPN and CDR2 is SVGIG (reference sequence). Germline trimming cut 4 bases from V and 5 bases from J; bases unmatched to any gene: 0. CDR3: CAWTSGNEQYF. As DNA, the CDR3 is TGTGCCTGGACTAGCGGGAACGAGCAGTACTTC.

This clone was seen a few times. This rearrangement joins TRBV5-1 to TRBJ2-1; no reliable D call. V lost 0 bases and J 2 bases, leaving 12 bases between the germline ends. CDR3 length: 16 residues. The germline gives CDR1 SGHRS, CDR2 YFSETQ. CDR3 coding DNA: TGCGCCAGCAGCTTGGGCCAGGTCCACCCCTACAATGAGCAGTTCTTC. Protein: CASSLGQVHPYNEQFF.

The genes are TRBV5-1 and TRBJ1-1, with D hard to call. Trimming left V 0 bases short and J 6 bases short, with 6 bases between. This CDR3 has 12 residues. CDR1 SGHRS and CDR2 YFSETQ come from the germline V gene. CDR3 bases: TGCGCCAGCAGCTTGGCCGGGCCTGAAGCTTTCTTT. This codes for CASSLAGPEAFF.

This clone occurred a few times. CDR3 residues: CSVEIGLTDTQYF. DNA of the CDR3: TGCAGCGTTGAAATTGGCCTCACAGATACGCAGTATTTT. This chain connects TRBV29-1 to TRBJ2-3; no reliable D call. V gave up 2 bases and J gave up 2 bases, with 8 bases separating them. The CDR3 consists of 13 residues. Germline loops: CDR1 SQVTM, CDR2 ANQGSEA.

This chain joins TRBV29-1 and TRBJ2-2, with D unresolved. Germline values: CDR1 SQVTM, CDR2 ANQGSEA. V dropped 7 bases and J dropped 7 bases, with 13 bases sitting between them. The CDR3 covers 12 residues. CDR3 sequence: CSAPTPGGELFF. In DNA, the CDR3 is TGCAGCGCTCCGACCCCTGGCGGGGAGCTGTTTTTT.

V is TRBV7-9 and J is TRBJ2-1; tentatively, D is TRBD2 (6 bases). CDR3 length: 12 residues. The germline V and J ends were trimmed by 8 bases and 9 bases, with 14 bases remaining between them. The germline V gene has CDR1 SEHNR and CDR2 FQNEAQ (reference sequence). The CDR3 bases are TGTGCCAGCGGCTCTTTGGGGGGTGAGCAGTTCTTC. Translation: CASGSLGGEQFF.

The chain uses TRBV5-6 and TRBJ2-1; D possibly uses TRBD1 or TRBD2 (6 bases each). The V and J ends lost 2 bases and 12 bases respectively, with 12 bases between them. The CDR3 is 12 amino acids. The germline CDR1 and CDR2 sequences are SGHDT and YYEEEE. CDR3 residues: CASSFNGGPQFF. CDR3 DNA: TGTGCCAGCAGCTTTAACGGGGGCCCGCAGTTCTTC.

V and J are TRBV27 and TRBJ2-3; D gene ambiguous. Germline CDR1 MNHEY, CDR2 SMNVEV (reference sequence). This CDR3 contains 11 residues. V lost 3 bases, J lost 5 bases, and 3 bases lay in between. In DNA, the CDR3 is TGTGCCAGCAGTTTTGGAGATACGCAGTATTTT. This gives the protein CASSFGDTQYF.

This clone was seen a handful of times. The rearrangement joins TRBV29-1 to TRBJ1-5, with TRBD1 matching over 8 bases. Germline CDR1 SQVTM, CDR2 ANQGSEA. This CDR3 comprises 13 residues. Germline trimming cut 6 bases from V and 6 bases from J; bases unmatched to any gene: 7. The CDR3, as DNA: TGCAGCGTACTTGGACAGGGCGGTCAGCCCCAGCATTTT. This sequence encodes CSVLGQGGQPQHF.

The chain combines TRBV30 with TRBJ2-1; 9 nucleotides align to TRBD2. Germline CDR1 reads GTSNPN; CDR2 reads SVGIG (reference sequence). The V and J ends lost 2 bases and 6 bases, in that order; junction bases with no gene match: 5. This CDR3 spans 14 amino acids. Here the CDR3 reads CAWSSASGTNEQFF. In DNA form, the CDR3 reads TGTGCCTGGAGTAGTGCTAGCGGGACCAATGAGCAGTTCTTC.

The chain couples TRBV27 to TRBJ2-7; D remains unclear. The germline V gene encodes CDR1 MNHEY and CDR2 SMNVEV (reference sequence). The CDR3 has 14 residues. Trimming took off 10 bases at V and 3 bases at J, with 19 bases between the two ends. The CDR3 protein is CATSPGILGYEQYF. The CDR3, as DNA: TGTGCCACCTCCCCTGGGATATTGGGCTACGAGCAGTACTTC.

This clone showed up just a few times. J is TRBJ2-4 and V is TRBV5-6; D call uncertain. This CDR3 is built from 15 residues. Germline values: CDR1 SGHDT, CDR2 YYEEEE. The V end lost 0 bases, the J end lost 1 base, and 8 bases lay between the germline ends. CDR3 in DNA: TGTGCCAGCAGCTTGGAACCGCGGGCCAAAAACATTCAGTACTTC. It translates to CASSLEPRAKNIQYF.

This clone came up a few times. The chain links TRBV29-1 to TRBJ1-4; possible D gene TRBD1, 5 bases. Germline values: CDR1 SQVTM, CDR2 ANQGSEA. The CDR3 has 14 amino acids. Trimming stripped 6 bases from V and 3 bases from J, with 14 bases between. The CDR3 region has the DNA TGCAGCGTCGACGGGGGGAGTTCTAATGAAAAACTGTTTTTT. Its translation: CSVDGGSSNEKLFF. Based on the CDR3 plus reference TRBV29-1 and TRBJ1-4, the full variable domain is SAVISQKPSRDICQRGTSLTIQCQVDSQVTMMFWYRQQPGQSLTLIATANQGSEATYESGFVIDKFPISRPNLTFSTLTVSNMSPEDSSIYLCSVDGGSSNEKLFFGSGTQLSVL.

The chain joins TRBV29-1 to TRBJ2-1; D gene uncertain. CDR1 is SQVTM, CDR2 ANQGSEA, per germline. The CDR3 is 11 residues long. With 5 bases removed from V and 6 bases from J, the gap between germline ends came to 8 bases. Here the CDR3 DNA reads TGCAGCGTTCAAAAACCCAATGAGCAGTTCTTC. Protein: CSVQKPNEQFF.

The genes are TRBV29-1 and TRBJ2-5; D call uncertain. Germline loops: CDR1 SQVTM, CDR2 ANQGSEA. The CDR3 length is 13 residues. The V gene lost 5 bases and the J gene lost 2 bases, with 12 bases spanning the gap. Here the CDR3 reads CSVPVSGQETQYF. DNA of the CDR3: TGCAGCGTTCCGGTCTCCGGGCAAGAGACCCAGTACTTC.

This clone showed up just a few times. V gene TRBV9 combines with J gene TRBJ2-1; 8 bases match TRBD2. J was trimmed by 6 bases and V by 0 bases; bases with no gene match: 5. CDR1 and CDR2 from the germline V gene are SGDLS and YYNGEE. The CDR3 length is 15 residues. The CDR3 coding sequence is TGTGCCAGCAGCGTAGGTCCCGGGACTAGCAATGAGCAGTTCTTC. Its protein product is CASSVGPGTSNEQFF.